This T cell receptor (beta chain) was sequenced during a study of T cell responses to AZD1222 COVID-19 vaccine. Study outcomes and limitations: Spike-specific TCR breadth and depth both grew after two AZD1222 doses. There were vaccine-associated CD4 TCRs across spike, dominant at 160-218 and 743-854. Among the donors, most were white British and more were female, and clonal diversity was possibly underestimated.

Assay: immunoSEQ multiplex PCR; the TCRdb copy retains only in-frame clones and omits some. The sample consists of approximately 150,000 clones, about 91% of them appearing once. To note about this clone: Its antigen remains unknown.

Germline CDR1 and CDR2: SGDLS and YYNGEE. CDR3 length equals 15 residues. V gave up 0 bases and J gave up 2 bases, with 9 bases separating them. Sample: peripheral blood, taken 28 days after the second AZD1222 dose. This sequence originates from an adult who received the AZD1222 COVID-19 vaccine. This sequence joins TRBV9 and TRBJ2-1; D gene unclear. CDR3 amino acids: CASSVDSGPYNEQFF. The CDR3 DNA is TGTGCCAGCAGCGTAGATTCAGGACCCTACAATGAGCAGTTCTTC.